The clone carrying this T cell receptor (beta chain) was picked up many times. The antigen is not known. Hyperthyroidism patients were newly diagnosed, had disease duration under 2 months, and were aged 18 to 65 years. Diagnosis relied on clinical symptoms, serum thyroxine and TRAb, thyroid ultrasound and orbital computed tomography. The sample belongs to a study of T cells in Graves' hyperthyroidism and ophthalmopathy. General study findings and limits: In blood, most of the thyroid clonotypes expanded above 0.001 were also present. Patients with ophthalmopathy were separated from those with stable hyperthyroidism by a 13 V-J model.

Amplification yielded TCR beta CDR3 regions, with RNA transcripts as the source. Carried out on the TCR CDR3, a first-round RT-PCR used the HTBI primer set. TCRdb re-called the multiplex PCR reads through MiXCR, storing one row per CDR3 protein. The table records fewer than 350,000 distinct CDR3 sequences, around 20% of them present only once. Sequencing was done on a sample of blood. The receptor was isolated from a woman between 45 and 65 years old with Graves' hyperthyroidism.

The chain's CDR3 is CASSVKGGGDSPLHF. The CDR3 nucleotides are TGTGCCAGCAGCGTAAAGGGCGGGGGAGATTCACCCCTCCACTTT. The V call is TRBV9, the J call TRBJ1-6, with TRBD1 as a possible D gene (5 bases). Trimming cost V 1 base and J 8 bases, with 13 bases left between them. The CDR3 runs to 15 residues. Germline CDR1 reads SGDLS; CDR2 reads YYNGEE.